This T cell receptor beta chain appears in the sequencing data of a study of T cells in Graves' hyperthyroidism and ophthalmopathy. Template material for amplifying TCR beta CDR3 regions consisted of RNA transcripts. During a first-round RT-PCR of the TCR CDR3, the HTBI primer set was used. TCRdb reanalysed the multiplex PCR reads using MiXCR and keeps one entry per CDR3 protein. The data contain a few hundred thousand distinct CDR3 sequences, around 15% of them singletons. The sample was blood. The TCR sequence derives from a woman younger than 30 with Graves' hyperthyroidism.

The CDR3 sequence is CASSLDRGLATEAFF. The CDR3 coding sequence is TGCGCCAGCAGCTTGGACAGGGGGCTGGCCACTGAAGCTTTCTTT. The chain joins TRBV5-1 to TRBJ1-1, with TRBD1 matching 9 bases. The length of the CDR3 is 15 residues. Losses at the gene ends were 0 bases for V and 4 bases for J; bases not matched to a gene: 4. The V gene's germline CDR1 is SGHRS and CDR2 YFSETQ.